What follows describes a single T cell receptor beta chain. No antigen is known for it. This sample was included in a study of molecular identifiers for immune sequencing clone quantification. Study results and limitations: Over 98% of CMV-specific effector molecules, but under 1% of naive ones, were in clones above 20 copies. Sizes of clones that are highly expanded could be underestimated (if identical TCR molecules share a barcode). Reportedly, one cell's Jurkat TCR RNA was detected within one million naive CD8 cells.

Listed TCR primers and previously described methods were used for bulk TCR libraries. TCRdb independently ran MiXCR on the PCR reads; one entry per CDR3 protein. The sample carries around 470,000 distinct CDR3 sequences, roughly 26% recorded once. Looked up from germline, CDR1 is SGHTA and CDR2 is FQGNSA. Unmatched junction bases numbered 6, after V lost 4 bases and J lost 3 bases. This CDR3 is built from 15 residues. The gene calls are TRBV7-2 and TRBJ2-1; 7 nucleotides match TRBD2. The sample consisted of naive CD8+ T cells from blood, with Jurkat cell RNA spiked in. Sample subset: FACS-sorted CD8+CD4-CCR7+CD45RA+ naive T cells. The receptor was derived from a human donor in good health. Some libraries in this study had Jurkat cell RNA spiked in. CDR3 DNA sequence: TGTGCCAGCAGCTCTAAAGCGGGGCGCTACAATGAGCAGTTCTTC. This codes for CASSSKAGRYNEQFF.